This note documents a single T cell receptor beta chain sequence. The treatment was: oral pan-JAK inhibitor, 5-10 mg twice daily. Once RNA had been extracted, it was reverse transcribed into cDNA to act as the sequencing template. Clones were sequenced by immunoSEQ multiplex PCR, and TCRdb holds only the in-frame ones, with some missing. The sample lists over 150,000 clones, about 53% occurring once. The data stem from a study of CD8+ T cells in alopecia areata. Overall study: Each of the treated patients was given oral tofacitinib, 5 to 10 mg twice daily, for moderate-to-severe alopecia areata.

Trimming pared 5 bases from V and 4 bases from J, leaving 12 bases between. Germline CDR1 SGHAT, CDR2 FQNNGV. The CDR3 consists of 13 residues. This receptor was taken from a human donor with alopecia areata. The V call is TRBV11-2, the J call TRBJ2-7; TRBD1 might be the D (5 bases). The sequenced sample was CD8+ T cells sorted from blood, obtained at week 24, from a patient treated with tofacitinib. The CDR3 nucleotides read TGTGCCAGCAGCCCACAGGCCAGGTACGAGCAGTACTTC. It translates to CASSPQARYEQYF.